These 27 T cell receptor beta chains share one sample of origin, sequenced in a study of cytomegalovirus exposure and HLA in healthy donors. The PCR used 60 Vbeta and 13 Jbeta primers. Here immunoSEQ multiplex PCR was the method, and the copy in TCRdb shows in-frame clones only, minus some. The sample consists of 150,000 or so clones, around 76% of them appearing once. Sequencing was performed on PBMCs. All receptors come from a female donor in good health and CMV-seronegative.

The chain recombines TRBV5-1 with TRBJ1-2; D perhaps matches TRBD1 (5 bases). V shed 1 base and J shed 7 bases, with 17 bases lying between them. From germline, CDR1 is SGHRS and CDR2 YFSETQ. The length of the CDR3 is 15 residues. The DNA of the CDR3 is TGCGCCAGCAGCTTGAGTACAGGCCGCCAGGGTGGCTACACCTTC. Amino acid sequence: CASSLSTGRQGGYTF.

V is TRBV7-6 and J is TRBJ2-1; 13 bases align to TRBD2. Trimming at V came to 7 bases and at J to 1 base, leaving 7 bases not matched to a gene. CDR1 is SGHVS and CDR2 is FNYEAQ in the germline V gene. The CDR3 has 17 amino acids. CDR3 nucleotides: TGTGCCAGCACCCTTACTAGCGGGAGGGGATCCTACAATGAGCAGTTCTTC. Its translation is CASTLTSGRGSYNEQFF.

Concerning this clone itself: At one boundary the junction diverges from the germline segment, which might be a read error. The J gene is TRBJ2-5, the V gene TRBV27, with 9 bases matching TRBD1. Germline CDR1 MNHEY, CDR2 SMNVEV (reference sequence). CDR3 length equals 15 residues. CDR3 DNA sequence: TGTGCCAGCAGTTTGCAGGGACAGGGTATAGAGACCCAGCACTTC. This sequence encodes CASSLQGQGIETQHF.

The chain carries TRBV18 and TRBJ1-1; a possible D gene is TRBD1 (6 bases). The germline V and J ends were trimmed by 6 bases and 4 bases, with 21 bases remaining between them. Looked up from germline, CDR1 is KGHSH and CDR2 is LQKENI. This CDR3 spans 16 amino acids. The CDR3 loop reads CASSPGRGGSGTEAFF. The CDR3 DNA reads TGTGCCAGCTCGCCTGGAAGAGGGGGATCGGGCACTGAAGCTTTCTTT.

A note on this clone: One end of the junction fails to match germline, which may point to a read error. This chain connects TRBV5-1 to TRBJ2-1, with no clear D. This CDR3 contains 11 residues. The germline V gene encodes CDR1 SGHRS and CDR2 YFSETQ. CDR3 sequence reads: CASSSNNEQFF. In nucleotides, the CDR3 is TGCGCCAGCAGCTCCAACAATGAGCAGTTCTTC.

The gene calls are TRBV7-3 and TRBJ2-5; TRBD1 is a possible D gene (6 bases). The CDR3 is 12 amino acids. V gave up 5 bases and J gave up 5 bases, with 9 bases separating them. Germline V gene sequence: CDR1 SGHTA, CDR2 FQGTGA. This CDR3 reads CASSTTGETQYF. For the CDR3, the DNA is TGTGCCAGCAGCACAACAGGGGAGACCCAGTACTTC.

The chain couples TRBV10-3 to TRBJ2-1; 8 bases map to TRBD1. V was pared by 2 bases and J by 6 bases, with 9 bases of the junction left unmatched. The CDR3 is 16 residues long. Looked up from germline, CDR1 is ENHRY and CDR2 is SYGVKD. The CDR3: CAISEGRQGARNEQFF. The CDR3 bases are TGTGCCATCAGTGAGGGCCGGCAGGGGGCGCGCAATGAGCAGTTCTTC.

The CDR3 DNA sequence: TGTGCCAGTAGTAGCCGGGACAGACTTTATGGCTACACCTTC. It yields the protein CASSSRDRLYGYTF. This chain links TRBV19 with TRBJ1-2; 7 bases match TRBD1. CDR3 length: 14 amino acids. Germline V gives CDR1 LNHDA, CDR2 SQIVND (reference sequence). V lost 4 bases to trimming and J lost 5 bases; unmatched junction nucleotides: 7.

This chain joins TRBV5-4 and TRBJ2-2; D call uncertain. Germline V gene lookup returns CDR1 SGHNT and CDR2 YYREEE (reference sequence). There are 13 residues in the CDR3. V dropped 3 bases and J dropped 6 bases, with 9 bases sitting between them. The CDR3 protein is CASSWASPGELFF. The CDR3 nucleotides read TGTGCCAGCAGCTGGGCCTCCCCCGGGGAGCTGTTTTTT.

The chain uses TRBV7-9 and TRBJ1-5, with a tentative D call TRBD1 (6 bases). V lost 5 bases, J lost 3 bases, and 8 bases lay in between. The CDR3 is made up of 13 amino acids. CDR1 and CDR2 from the germline V gene are SEHNR and FQNEAQ (reference sequence). The CDR3 reads CASSRQVNQPQHF. In nucleotides, the CDR3 is TGTGCCAGCAGCCGACAGGTCAATCAGCCCCAGCATTTT.

The count of this clone is one. The J gene is TRBJ1-6, the V gene TRBV6-6; D is unresolved. V was clipped by 6 bases and J by 6 bases, with 9 bases between them. The CDR3 loop spans 13 amino acids. Looked up from germline, CDR1 is MNHNY and CDR2 is SVGAGI (reference sequence). In nucleotides, the CDR3 is TGTGCCAGCAGGAGGGCGGCTAATTCACCCCTCCACTTT. Amino acid sequence: CASRRAANSPLHF.

This clone came up a few times. The chain uses TRBV13 and TRBJ1-5, with no clear D. V lost 4 bases, J lost 5 bases, and 6 bases lay in between. The CDR3 has 12 amino acids. Germline assignment: CDR1 PRHDT and CDR2 FYEKMQ (reference sequence). The CDR3 DNA reads TGTGCCAGCAGCTCCGCGGATCAGCCCCAGCATTTT. The encoded protein is CASSSADQPQHF.

The sample holds a few counts of this clone. V gene TRBV5-8 combines with J gene TRBJ1-2; D may be TRBD1 (6 bases). CDR1 is SGHTS and CDR2 is YDEGEE in the germline V gene. The CDR3 spans 15 residues. With 3 bases removed from V and 6 bases from J, the gap between germline ends came to 18 bases. For the CDR3, the DNA is TGTGCCAGCAGCTCCTACAGGGTATCTCGGGATGGCTACACCTTC. This codes for CASSSYRVSRDGYTF.

This chain joins TRBV4-1 and TRBJ1-2; D unresolved. The CDR3 runs 13 residues. The V gene's germline CDR1 is MGHRA and CDR2 YSYEKL. The V end was cut by 0 bases, the J end by 2 bases, with 4 bases between. CDR3 coding DNA: TGCGCCAGCAGCCAAGACAGGAACTATGGCTACACCTTC. Amino acids: CASSQDRNYGYTF.

The chain recombines TRBV25-1 with TRBJ2-1; no firm D call. Germline V CDR1 and CDR2: MGHDK, SYGVNS. Trimming cost V 4 bases and J 8 bases, with 3 bases left between them. The CDR3 is 10 amino acids. The CDR3 region is CASSGDEQFF. The DNA of the CDR3 is TGTGCCAGCAGTGGAGATGAGCAGTTCTTC.

This chain uses TRBV7-6 with TRBJ1-4; 9 nucleotides match TRBD1. Germline V gene data show CDR1 as SGHVS and CDR2 as FNYEAQ. CDR3 size: 14 residues. The ends lost 5 bases at V and 7 bases at J; junction bases unmatched: 5. CDR3 DNA: TGTGCCAGCAGCCCGGGACAGGGACGTGAAAAACTGTTTTTT. Translation: CASSPGQGREKLFF.

This clone came up a few times. The rearrangement joins TRBV6-5 to TRBJ1-2, with a possible D match to TRBD1 (6 bases). Germline loops: CDR1 MNHEY, CDR2 SVGAGI. The CDR3 totals 11 residues. V was pared by 5 bases and J by 7 bases, with 8 bases between. The CDR3 is CASSLQGGYTF. CDR3 sequence (DNA): TGTGCCAGCAGTCTACAGGGTGGCTACACCTTC.

This clone occurred a few times. The chain uses TRBV6-1 and TRBJ1-4, with 7 bases matching TRBD1. Germline values: CDR1 MNHNS, CDR2 SASEGT. V lost 8 bases and J lost 8; bases outside the gene matches: 11. This CDR3 is built from 14 residues. This CDR3 is CASENQGVEEKLFF. The CDR3 DNA reads as TGTGCCAGCGAGAACCAGGGGGTAGAGGAAAAACTGTTTTTT.

This clone was counted a single time. The chain uses TRBV9 and TRBJ1-6; unclear D gene. Germline V CDR1 and CDR2: SGDLS, YYNGEE. V shed 0 bases and J shed 10 bases, with 11 bases lying between them. The CDR3 has 14 amino acids. The CDR3 here is CASSVARGGSPLHF. The CDR3 DNA is TGTGCCAGCAGCGTAGCCCGGGGAGGGTCACCCCTCCACTTT.

DNA of the CDR3: TGTGCCTGGAGTGTACCGGGGGTTAATGAAAAACTGTTTTTT. It is translated as CAWSVPGVNEKLFF. V gene TRBV30 combines with J gene TRBJ1-4; maybe TRBD1 (5 bases). From germline, CDR1 is GTSNPN and CDR2 SVGIG (reference sequence). V was pared by 0 bases and J by 4 bases, with 9 bases between. The CDR3 is 14 amino acids.

CDR3 in amino acids: CASSEVGGSNEKLFF. The DNA for the CDR3 is TGTGCCAGCAGTGAAGTTGGGGGCTCGAATGAAAAACTGTTTTTT. The rearrangement joins TRBV6-1 to TRBJ1-4; tentatively, D is TRBD1 (6 bases). CDR3 length: 15 residues. Germline CDR1 and CDR2: MNHNS and SASEGT. Trimming removed 1 base from V and 5 bases from J, with 11 bases in between.

The chain employs TRBV2 and TRBJ2-5; 10 bases map to TRBD2. CDR1 and CDR2 from the germline V gene are SNHLY and FYNNEI. This CDR3 comprises 16 residues. Unmatched junction bases numbered 7, after V lost 5 bases and J lost 1 base. The CDR3 DNA is TGTGCCAGCAGTCGGGAGGTAGCGGGGGGCCAAGAGACCCAGTACTTC. Its protein is CASSREVAGGQETQYF. Filled out from reference TRBV2 and TRBJ2-5, the complete variable domain reads EPEVTQTPSHQVTQMGQEVILRCVPISNHLYFYWYRQILGQKVEFLVSFYNNEISEKSEIFDDQFSVERPDGSNFTLKIRSTKLEDSAMYFCASSREVAGGQETQYFGPGTRLLVL.

The chain has TRBV2 and TRBJ2-2; 10 bases line up with TRBD2. With V trimmed by 6 bases and J by 3 bases, 4 bases remained unmatched. Germline V gives CDR1 SNHLY, CDR2 FYNNEI. The CDR3 runs 15 residues. CDR3 DNA sequence: TGTGCCAGCAGACGGCTAGCGGGGGACACCGGGGAGCTGTTTTTT. Its protein is CASRRLAGDTGELFF.

J is TRBJ1-4 and V is TRBV5-1; the D is unclear. There are 14 residues in the CDR3. V was cut by 2 bases and J by 2 bases, with 7 bases left in between. Germline CDR1 and CDR2: SGHRS and YFSETQ. CDR3 nucleotides: TGCGCCAGCAGCTTCGGTAGTACTAATGAAAAACTGTTTTTT. Translation: CASSFGSTNEKLFF.

J is TRBJ2-1 and V is TRBV7-3, with 7 positions matching TRBD2. V was clipped by 5 bases and J by 8 bases; unmatched bases: 21. This CDR3 spans 18 amino acids. Germline V CDR1 and CDR2: SGHTA, FQGTGA. The CDR3 nucleotides read TGTGCCAGCAGCCTAATTGGGGCCCGGGGCGGGAGAGGGTATGAGCAGTTCTTC. Translated, it gives CASSLIGARGGRGYEQFF.

V and J are TRBV13 and TRBJ2-2; TRBD2 aligns across 13 bases. After removal of 0 bases from V and 1 base from J, the junction contained 5 bases not matched to a gene. Germline CDR1 and CDR2: PRHDT and FYEKMQ (reference sequence). The CDR3 length is 19 residues. In nucleotides, the CDR3 is TGTGCCAGCAGCTTAGGCCTTTGGACTAGCGGGAGGAACACCGGGGAGCTGTTTTTT. Translation gives CASSLGLWTSGRNTGELFF.

The chain uses TRBV6-5 and TRBJ1-2; 7 nucleotides match TRBD1. In germline, CDR1 is MNHEY, CDR2 SVGAGI. The CDR3 sequence is 14 residues long. V was clipped by 6 bases and J by 8 bases; unmatched bases: 12. In DNA, the CDR3 is TGTGCCAGCAGCCGACGGCAGGGGGGTATAGGCTACACCTTC. Its protein is CASSRRQGGIGYTF.